Described below is a single TCR beta chain sequence and its context. Per the original methods: Reference gene primer amplification gave estimated nucleated cell counts. Clones were read by immunoSEQ multiplex PCR, and TCRdb kept only the in-frame ones, dropping some. The DNA gave D and trimming, while V, J and clone size come from that table. Among 120,000 or so clones listed, around 90% were seen once. The CDR3 extends over 13 amino acids. Trimming took 9 bases from V and 4 from J, leaving 16 bases between them. This sample is part of a study of blood T cell repertoires in COVID-19. Looking at the study overall: Spain, Italy and the United States supplied samples that represented acute and convalescent COVID-19. PBMCs, B-cell-depleted T cells, or T cells provided the cDNA or gDNA that made up the material.

This rearrangement joins TRBV12-3 or TRBV12-4 to TRBJ2-7; D is perhaps TRBD1 (6 bases). Sequencing was performed on peripheral blood. The source of this sequence is a human donor in a cohort sampled during active COVID-19. CDR3 residues: CASRPGQLYEQYF. CDR3 sequence (DNA): TGTGCCAGTAGGCCGGGACAACTATACGAGCAGTACTTC.